This paragraph covers one T cell receptor (beta chain) sequence. These data are taken from a study of blood T cell repertoires in COVID-19. Study-level information: Acute and convalescent COVID-19 specimens originated in the United States, Italy and Spain.

This CDR3 region has 16 residues. Losses at the gene ends were 4 bases for V and 6 bases for J; bases not matched to a gene: 9. Germline lookup yields CDR1 SNHLY and CDR2 FYNNEI. Produced via immunoSEQ multiplex PCR; TCRdb's table is partial and in-frame only. The profile shows around 300,000 clones, approximately 81% of them singletons. The sequencing sample was made of PBMCs or T cells enriched from blood (not recorded which). The V gene is TRBV2, the J gene TRBJ2-1; TRBD1 agrees at 10 bases. The sequence derives from a woman in her forties or fifties who had recovered from COVID-19. This CDR3 reads CASSVRDRGMGNEQFF. In nucleotides, the CDR3 is TGTGCCAGCAGTGTCCGGGACAGGGGTATGGGCAATGAGCAGTTCTTC.